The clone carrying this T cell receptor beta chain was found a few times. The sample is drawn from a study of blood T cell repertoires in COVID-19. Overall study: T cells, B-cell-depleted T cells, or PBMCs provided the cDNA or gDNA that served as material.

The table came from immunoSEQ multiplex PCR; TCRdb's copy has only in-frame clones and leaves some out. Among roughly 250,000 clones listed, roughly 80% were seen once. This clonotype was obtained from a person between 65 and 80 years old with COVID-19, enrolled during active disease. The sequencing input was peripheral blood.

CDR3 sequence reads: CSVTANYGYTF. For the CDR3, the DNA is TGCAGCGTCACAGCTAACTATGGCTACACCTTC. This sequence joins TRBV29-1 and TRBJ1-2; D is uncertain. Trimming took off 6 bases at V and 0 bases at J, with 5 bases between the two ends. Germline values: CDR1 SQVTM, CDR2 ANQGSEA. The CDR3 runs 11 residues.